This T cell receptor beta chain was captured in a study of blood T cell repertoires in COVID-19. Study summary: The United States, Italy and Spain were the sources of the acute and convalescent COVID-19 samples. PBMCs, B-cell-depleted T cells, or T cells provided the cDNA or gDNA that made up the material.

Participants were placed into cohorts based on the clinical history they reported. Profiling relied on immunoSEQ multiplex PCR, and the TCRdb table lists in-frame clones only, not all of them. The sample comprises approximately 150,000 clones, roughly 84% of which are singletons, and roughly 4.9% rests with the top ten. Sequencing was carried out using PBMCs or T cells enriched from blood (not recorded which). This clonotype originated in a man aged 65 to 85 who had been exposed to COVID-19.

CDR3 sequence: CASSLLTGTYYYGYTF. In DNA, the CDR3 is TGCGCCAGCAGTCTATTGACCGGGACATATTACTATGGCTACACCTTC. The chain couples TRBV23-1 to TRBJ1-2; a weak D match, TRBD1 (6 bases). TRBV23-1 is filed as an ORF, its function uncertain. With 4 bases removed from V and 3 bases from J, the gap between germline ends came to 18 bases. The CDR3 runs to 16 residues.